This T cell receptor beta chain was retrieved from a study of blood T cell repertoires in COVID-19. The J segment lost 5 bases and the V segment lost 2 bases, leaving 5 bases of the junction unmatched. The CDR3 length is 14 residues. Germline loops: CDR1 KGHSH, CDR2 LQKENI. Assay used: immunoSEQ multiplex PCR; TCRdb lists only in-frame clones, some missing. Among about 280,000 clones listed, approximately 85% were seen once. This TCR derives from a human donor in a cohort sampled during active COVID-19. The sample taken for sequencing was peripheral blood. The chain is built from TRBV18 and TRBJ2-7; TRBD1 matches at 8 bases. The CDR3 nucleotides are TGTGCCAGCTCACCAATGAGACAGGGGAACGAGCAGTACTTC. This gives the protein CASSPMRQGNEQYF.